Below are 16 T cell receptor beta chains sequenced from a single sample in a study of cytotoxic CD8 clonotypes in ibrutinib-treated CLL (dated by TCRdb to the early 2020s). Libraries were made using the immunoSEQ multiplex PCR assay. TCRdb's version of the immuneACCESS table is confined to in-frame rearrangements and falls short of the full clone set. An unresolved V gene accounts for under half of the shortfall where checked; the remainder is of unknown origin. The sample table lists 35,000 to 40,000 clones, roughly 49% of them with a count of one. 15% to 20% of the sample comes from the top ten. The sequencing used PBMCs, collected before ibrutinib treatment. The source of these receptors is a human donor with chronic lymphocytic leukemia.

This clone was observed a handful of times. The CDR3 bases are TGTGCCAGCAGCACCACGGGCGGGGGGGTGTATACGCAGTATTTT. Translating it yields CASSTTGGGVYTQYF. This sequence joins TRBV7-2 and TRBJ2-3, with 9 bases fitting TRBD2. J gave up 7 bases and V 5 bases, and 10 bases lay outside the gene matches. The germline gives CDR1 SGHTA, CDR2 FQGNSA. This CDR3 is 15 amino acids long.

The chain links TRBV11-2 to TRBJ2-3; D is uncertain. There are 12 residues in the CDR3. Germline CDR1 is SGHAT and CDR2 is FQNNGV. V lost 7 bases and J 5 bases, leaving 10 bases between the germline ends. The CDR3 is CASTQSRDTQYF. In DNA form, the CDR3 reads TGTGCCAGCACGCAATCGAGAGATACGCAGTATTTT.

The V and J genes are TRBV28 and TRBJ2-5, with 9 nucleotides matching TRBD2. Germline CDR1 reads MDHEN; CDR2 reads SYDVKM. V was pared by 3 bases and J by 4 bases, with 3 bases of the junction left unmatched. This CDR3 contains 14 residues. In DNA, the CDR3 is TGTGCCAGCAGTTTGCGGGGGGGCTCAGAGACCCAGTACTTC. Protein: CASSLRGGSETQYF. The entire variable domain, with the rest obtained from reference TRBV28 and TRBJ2-5, is as follows: DVKVTQSSRYLVKRTGEKVFLECVQDMDHENMFWYRQDPGLGLRLIYFSYDVKMKEKGDIPEGYSVSREKKERFSLILESASTNQTSMYLCASSLRGGSETQYFGPGTRLLVL.

This clone showed up just once. The chain couples TRBV6-6 to TRBJ1-2; D possibly corresponds to TRBD1 (5 bases). V lost 0 bases to trimming and J lost 10 bases, with 12 bases between them. The germline V gene has CDR1 MNHNY and CDR2 SVGAGI (reference sequence). The CDR3 has 13 residues. For the CDR3, the DNA is TGTGCCAGCAGTTACTCCCAGGGTAAGGACTACACCTTC. Translating gives CASSYSQGKDYTF.

The chain combines TRBV9 with TRBJ1-4, with unresolved D. This CDR3 is built from 15 residues. Germline assignment: CDR1 SGDLS and CDR2 YYNGEE. V lost 0 bases and J 4 bases, leaving 10 bases between the germline ends. The CDR3 spells CASSVENSINEKLFF. For the CDR3, the DNA is TGTGCCAGCAGCGTAGAGAACTCGATTAATGAAAAACTGTTTTTT.

The CDR3 is CASSLSGLNIQYF. In DNA form, the CDR3 reads TGTGCCAGCAGTTTATCCGGGTTGAACATTCAGTACTTC. V usage is TRBV27 and J usage is TRBJ2-4; D unresolved. The CDR3 is 13 amino acids. Per germline, CDR1 MNHEY and CDR2 SMNVEV (reference sequence). V was clipped by 0 bases and J by 7 bases, with 7 bases between them.

The V gene is TRBV9, the J gene TRBJ1-6, with D perhaps TRBD1 (5 bases). V lost 6 bases and J 2 bases, leaving 12 bases between the germline ends. The CDR3 contains 15 residues. Germline values: CDR1 SGDLS, CDR2 YYNGEE. The CDR3 sequence: CASNEGEAYNSPLHF. CDR3 bases: TGTGCCAGCAATGAAGGGGAAGCCTATAATTCACCCCTCCACTTT.

This clone was picked up many times. V usage is TRBV13 and J usage is TRBJ1-2; 7 bases are a match to TRBD1. The CDR3 extends over 15 amino acids. The V and J ends lost 6 bases and 3 bases, in that order; junction bases with no gene match: 10. Per the germline V gene, CDR1 is PRHDT and CDR2 is FYEKMQ (reference sequence). The CDR3 loop reads CASRETGVVDYGYTF. DNA for the CDR3: TGTGCCAGCAGAGAAACAGGGGTCGTAGACTATGGCTACACCTTC.

The rearrangement links TRBV9 to TRBJ2-2, with 16 bases identical to TRBD2. Germline V gene data show CDR1 as SGDLS and CDR2 as YYNGEE. Trimming cost V 3 bases and J 5 bases; bases outside gene matches: 4. The CDR3 runs 17 residues. The DNA for the CDR3 is TGTGCCAGCAGCGCGGGACTAGCGGGGGGGACGACCGGGGAGCTGTTTTTT. Encoded protein: CASSAGLAGGTTGELFF.

This sequence joins TRBV7-8 and TRBJ2-3; D is perhaps TRBD1 (6 bases). The CDR3 contains 17 residues. Germline CDR1 SGHVS, CDR2 FQNEAQ. Trimming removed 2 bases at V and 2 bases at J, with 17 bases between. CDR3 nucleotide sequence: TGTGCCAGCAGCTTACAGGGGTACCTCCCCCACACAGATACGCAGTATTTT. Protein sequence: CASSLQGYLPHTDTQYF.

The rearrangement joins TRBV10-3 to TRBJ1-2, with D unresolved. The CDR3 length is 14 residues. The ends were cut back, 0 bases at V and 3 bases at J, with 8 bases in the middle. CDR1 and CDR2 (germline): ENHRY, SYGVKD. The CDR3 bases are TGTGCCATCAGTGAGTCTTGGGGAGACTATGGCTACACCTTC. It yields the protein CAISESWGDYGYTF.

The chain uses TRBV11-3 and TRBJ1-3; 10 bases line up with TRBD1. Germline lookup yields CDR1 SGHNT and CDR2 YENEEA. This CDR3 is built from 15 residues. The V gene end was trimmed by 5 bases and the J gene end by 2 bases; junction bases not matched to a gene: 3. This CDR3 reads CASSPGQGAGNTIYF. DNA for the CDR3: TGTGCCAGCAGCCCTGGACAGGGGGCTGGAAACACCATATATTTT.

The chain carries TRBV5-1 and TRBJ2-6; TRBD1 agrees at 10 bases. Trimming took 4 bases from V and 3 from J; bases not matched to a gene: 7. This CDR3 comprises 17 residues. Germline V gene lookup returns CDR1 SGHRS and CDR2 YFSETQ. CDR3 in amino acids: CASSPQTGGRGANVLTF. CDR3 bases: TGCGCCAGCAGCCCTCAGACAGGGGGCCGTGGGGCCAACGTCCTGACTTTC.

The chain is built from TRBV7-9 and TRBJ1-2, with unresolved D. The CDR3 is made up of 13 amino acids. V gave up 1 base and J gave up 6 bases, with 9 bases separating them. CDR1 and CDR2 (germline): SEHNR, FQNEAQ (reference sequence). CDR3 in amino acids: CASSLGYSDGYTF. The CDR3, as DNA: TGTGCCAGCAGCTTAGGGTACAGTGATGGCTACACCTTC.

This chain links TRBV5-6 with TRBJ2-7; possible D gene TRBD2, 6 bases. The V gene's germline CDR1 is SGHDT and CDR2 YYEEEE. This CDR3 is built from 14 residues. V lost 4 bases, J lost 3 bases, and 14 bases lay in between. CDR3 sequence (DNA): TGTGCCAGCAGCCTGGTGGGGGGAGGCTACGAGCAGTACTTC. Protein: CASSLVGGGYEQYF. The entire variable domain, with the rest obtained from reference TRBV5-6 and TRBJ2-7, is as follows: DAGVTQSPTHLIKTRGQQVTLRCSPKSGHDTVSWYQQALGQGPQFIFQYYEEEERQRGNFPDRFSGHQFPNYSSELNVNALLLGDSALYLCASSLVGGGYEQYFGPGTRLTVT.

The chain joins TRBV4-1 to TRBJ1-2, with D perhaps matching TRBD1 (5 bases). CDR1 and CDR2 (germline): MGHRA, YSYEKL. The CDR3 contains 14 residues. Trimming stripped 4 bases from V and 5 bases from J, with 14 bases between. This CDR3 is CASSPRQGDYGYTF. As DNA, the CDR3 is TGCGCCAGCAGCCCCCGGCAGGGAGATTATGGCTACACCTTC.